What follows is one TCR beta chain and its context. There is no known antigen for this receptor. It has no much larger one-base neighbor in the sample; base qualities were not kept. This sample stems from a study of OX40 agonist ivuxolimab in advanced cancers. Study-wide context: Ivuxolimab was an agonistic, fully human IgG2 monoclonal antibody directed against OX40 (CD134), a costimulatory receptor. Of the roughly 50 dose-escalation patients, hepatocellular carcinoma was present in about 19, melanoma in around 15, renal cell carcinoma in 9 and head and neck cancer in 9. Peripheral TCRbeta sequencing was intended to test whether TCR sequence diversity was altered and clonal T-cell expansion was caused by ivuxolimab. Intravenous ivuxolimab was administered to patients every 2 weeks at six dose levels: 0.01, 0.1, 0.3, 1.5, 3 and 10 mg/kg. Prior anti-PD-1, anti-PD-L1 or anti-CTLA-4 therapy was permitted, and approximately 40% of dose-escalation patients had received checkpoint inhibitors. Partial responses occurred in three dose-escalation patients: two with cutaneous melanoma and one with hepatocellular carcinoma. In the dose-escalation cohort, 82.7% of patients were male, and the mean age was 60 years with a range of about 20 to 80. The paper covers the monotherapy dose-escalation part of the phase I ivuxolimab trial, which included N of about 51 patients.

Genomic DNA was isolated from the sorted cells so that the TCRbeta CDR3 region could be sequenced. The immunoSEQ Assay was used to sequence the TCRbeta CDR3 regions. TCRdb took this table from immuneACCESS and kept in-frame rearrangements with V and J called. Such tables lack part of the clones; where checked against another copy, unresolved V genes explain under half of the gap, and the rest is unexplained. The sample includes roughly 92,000 clones, with roughly 90% observed a single time. Of the sample, about 3% is held by the ten largest clones. The germline V gene supplies CDR1 MNHEY and CDR2 SVGAGI. V loses 6 bases at its end and J loses 2 bases; junction bases beyond the gene matches: 6. Measured from the cysteine to the phenylalanine, the CDR3 is 14 residues long. Just the 42-base CDR3 DNA is kept, in frame starting at base 1. Here is what the overall study found, with its caveats: On average, CD8+ T cells showed more expanded clones than CD4+ T cells after ivuxolimab. At doses of 0.1 to 3.0 mg/kg, clonal expansion of both CD4+ and CD8+ blood T cells was observed from baseline to week 6. Partial responders in the 0.1-3.0 mg/kg groups had among the lowest normalized peripheral clonal expansion, especially among CD8+ T cells. The antigen specificity of the peripheral T cells that underwent clonal expansion was not determined. Low levels of normalized T-cell clonal expansion were also seen in some nonresponding patients.

Patients with a history of autoimmune disease or receiving systemic immunosuppression were excluded from the trial. Peripheral blood for TCR sequencing was collected from all dose cohorts at baseline, on cycle 4 day 1, and on cycle 7 day 1. Samples came from an open-label, multicenter, first-in-human phase I dose-escalation trial of ivuxolimab. Adults with locally advanced or metastatic melanoma, renal cell carcinoma, hepatocellular carcinoma or head and neck squamous cell carcinoma were enrolled in the trial. Before TCR sequencing, CD4+ and CD8+ T cells were separately sorted from peripheral blood.

The sequenced sample was CD4+ or CD8+ T cells sorted from blood, obtained in a trial of the OX40 agonist ivuxolimab. The clonotype was recovered from an adult with an advanced solid tumor such as melanoma, head and neck, liver or kidney cancer. In this chain, TRBV6-5 is recombined with TRBJ1-2; TRBD1 agrees with 7 junctional bases. The nucleotide sequence reads TGTGCCAGCAGGCCTGGACAGGAGAACTATGGCTACACCTTC. Translated, this is CASRPGQENYGYTF.